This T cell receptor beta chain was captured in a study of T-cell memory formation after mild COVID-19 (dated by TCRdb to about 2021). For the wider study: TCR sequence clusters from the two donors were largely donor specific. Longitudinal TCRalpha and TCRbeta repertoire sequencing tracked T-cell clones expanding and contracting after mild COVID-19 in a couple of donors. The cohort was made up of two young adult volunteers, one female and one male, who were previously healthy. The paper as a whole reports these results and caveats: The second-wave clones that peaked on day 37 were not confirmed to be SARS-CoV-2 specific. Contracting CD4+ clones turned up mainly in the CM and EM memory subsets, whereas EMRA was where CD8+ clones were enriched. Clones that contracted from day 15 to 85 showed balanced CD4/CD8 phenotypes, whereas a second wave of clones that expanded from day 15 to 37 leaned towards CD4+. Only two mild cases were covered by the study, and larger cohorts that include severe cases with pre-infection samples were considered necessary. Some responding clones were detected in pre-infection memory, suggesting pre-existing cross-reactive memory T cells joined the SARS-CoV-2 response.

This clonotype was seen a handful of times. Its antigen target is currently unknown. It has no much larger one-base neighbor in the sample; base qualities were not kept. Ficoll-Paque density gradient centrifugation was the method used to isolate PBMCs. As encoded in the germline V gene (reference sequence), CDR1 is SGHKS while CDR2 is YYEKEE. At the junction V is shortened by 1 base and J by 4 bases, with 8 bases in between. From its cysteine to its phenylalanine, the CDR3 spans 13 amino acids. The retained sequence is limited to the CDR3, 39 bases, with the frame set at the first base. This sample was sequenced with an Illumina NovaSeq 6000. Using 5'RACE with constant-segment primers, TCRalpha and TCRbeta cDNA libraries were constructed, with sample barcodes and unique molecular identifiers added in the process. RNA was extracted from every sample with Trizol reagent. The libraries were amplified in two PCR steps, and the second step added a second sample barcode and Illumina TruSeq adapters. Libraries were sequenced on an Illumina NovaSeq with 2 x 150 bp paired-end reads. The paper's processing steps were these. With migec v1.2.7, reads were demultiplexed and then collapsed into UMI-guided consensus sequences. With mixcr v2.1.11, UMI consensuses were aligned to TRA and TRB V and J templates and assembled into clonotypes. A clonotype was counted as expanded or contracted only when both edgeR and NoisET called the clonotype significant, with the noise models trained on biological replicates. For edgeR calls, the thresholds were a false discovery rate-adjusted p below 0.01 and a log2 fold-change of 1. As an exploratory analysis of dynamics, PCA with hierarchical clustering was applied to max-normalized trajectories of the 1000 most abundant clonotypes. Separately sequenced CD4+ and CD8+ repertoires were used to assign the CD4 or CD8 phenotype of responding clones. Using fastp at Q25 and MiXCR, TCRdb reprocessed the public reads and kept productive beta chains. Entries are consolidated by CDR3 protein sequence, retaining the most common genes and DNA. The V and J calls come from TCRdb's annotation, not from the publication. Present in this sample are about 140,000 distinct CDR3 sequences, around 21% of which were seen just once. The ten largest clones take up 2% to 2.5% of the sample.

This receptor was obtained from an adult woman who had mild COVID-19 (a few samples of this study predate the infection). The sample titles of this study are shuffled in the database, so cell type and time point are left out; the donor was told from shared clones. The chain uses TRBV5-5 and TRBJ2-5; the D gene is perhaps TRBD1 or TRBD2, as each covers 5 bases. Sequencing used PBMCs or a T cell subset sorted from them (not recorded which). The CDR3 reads CASSLPGAETQYF. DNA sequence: TGTGCCAGCAGCTTGCCCGGGGCAGAGACCCAGTACTTC.